What follows are 25 T cell receptor beta chains derived from one specimen sequenced in a study of T cell responses to AZD1222 COVID-19 vaccine. Assay: immunoSEQ multiplex PCR; the TCRdb copy retains only in-frame clones and omits some. Of roughly 40,000 clones in the sample, 90% were seen once. Sequencing was performed on peripheral blood, taken 28 days after the second AZD1222 dose. The receptors here all came from an adult who received the AZD1222 COVID-19 vaccine.

The sample holds one count of this clone. The gene calls are TRBV5-1 and TRBJ1-3, with D tentatively TRBD1 (6 bases). This CDR3 is 13 amino acids long. Per the germline V gene, CDR1 is SGHRS and CDR2 is YFSETQ. The ends were cut back, 7 bases at V and 8 bases at J, with 16 bases in the middle. CDR3 amino acids: CASAGDGEDTIYF. CDR3 nucleotide sequence: TGCGCCAGCGCAGGGGACGGGGAAGACACCATATATTTT.

The J gene is TRBJ2-7, the V gene TRBV7-9; D remains ambiguous. There are 14 residues in the CDR3. Germline V CDR1 and CDR2: SEHNR, FQNEAQ (reference sequence). Trimming took off 4 bases at V and 11 bases at J, with 21 bases between the two ends. CDR3 residues: CASSSTLKNPMEYF. In DNA, the CDR3 is TGTGCCAGCAGCTCTACCTTGAAGAATCCGATGGAGTACTTC.

The J gene is TRBJ1-2, the V gene TRBV6-5, with D perhaps matching TRBD1 (5 bases). CDR3 length equals 15 residues. CDR1 is MNHEY, CDR2 SVGAGI, per germline. Trimming cost V 6 bases and J 6 bases, with 20 bases left between them. The CDR3 bases are TGTGCCAGCAGCCTCATAGGGCGGGGGGATAATGGCTACACCTTC. Protein sequence: CASSLIGRGDNGYTF.

The rearrangement links TRBV4-3 to TRBJ2-6; D not certain. Germline V gives CDR1 LGHNA, CDR2 YSLEER. The V gene lost 4 bases and the J gene lost 0 bases, with 10 bases spanning the gap. The CDR3 totals 16 residues. DNA of the CDR3: TGCGCCAGCAGCCCGCAAGGGCTCTCTGGGGCCAACGTCCTGACTTTC. Translated, it gives CASSPQGLSGANVLTF.

This chain uses TRBV27 with TRBJ2-3; perhaps TRBD2 as D (5 bases). V was trimmed by 3 bases and J by 4 bases, leaving 11 bases between them. The CDR3 is 14 amino acids. Germline loops: CDR1 MNHEY, CDR2 SMNVEV (reference sequence). This chain's CDR3 is CASSFSLAPDTQYF. CDR3 DNA sequence: TGTGCCAGCAGTTTCTCCCTAGCTCCAGATACGCAGTATTTT.

The chain carries TRBV3-1 (or the pseudogene TRBV3-2) and TRBJ2-1; D uncertain. The ends were cut back, 4 bases at V and 5 bases at J, with 12 bases in the middle. CDR3 size: 14 residues. Germline CDR1 is LGHDT and CDR2 is YNNKEL (reference sequence). The CDR3 sequence is CASSPSGLNNEQFF. CDR3 nucleotide sequence: TGTGCCAGCAGCCCCTCCGGGCTAAACAATGAGCAGTTCTTC.

The chain couples TRBV11-3 to TRBJ1-6; weak D call: TRBD1 (5 bases). Trimming took off 1 base at V and 7 bases at J, with 8 bases between the two ends. Germline loops: CDR1 SGHNT, CDR2 YENEEA. The CDR3 is made up of 14 amino acids. In DNA, the CDR3 is TGTGCCAGCAGCTTAGGCAGGGCGAATTCACCCCTCCACTTT. This sequence encodes CASSLGRANSPLHF.

The V call is TRBV30, the J call TRBJ2-1; 10 bases are shared with TRBD2. CDR1 is GTSNPN, CDR2 SVGIG, per germline (reference sequence). V was pared by 2 bases and J by 3 bases, with 4 bases of the junction left unmatched. The CDR3 consists of 15 residues. In DNA form, the CDR3 reads TGTGCCTGGAGTTTCCCTAGCGGGGGCTACAATGAGCAGTTCTTC. This translates into CAWSFPSGGYNEQFF.

V gene TRBV12-3 or TRBV12-4 combines with J gene TRBJ1-6; D uncertain. CDR3 length: 13 residues. V shed 5 bases and J shed 7 bases, with 9 bases lying between them. This CDR3 is CASSLGFNSPLHF. The CDR3 coding sequence is TGTGCCAGCAGTCTGGGATTCAATTCACCCCTCCACTTT.

The V and J genes are TRBV7-2 and TRBJ2-2; D gene uncertain. CDR3 length: 14 residues. Germline CDR1 reads SGHTA; CDR2 reads FQGNSA. Trimming stripped 5 bases from V and 0 bases from J, with 7 bases between. The CDR3 sequence is CASSLYTNTGELFF. The CDR3 nucleotides read TGTGCCAGCAGCCTATATACGAACACCGGGGAGCTGTTTTTT.

The rearrangement uses TRBV28 and TRBJ2-1, with 8 bases aligning to TRBD2. Germline V lookup: CDR1 MDHEN, CDR2 SYDVKM. The CDR3 covers 14 residues. The junction had 5 bases not matched to a gene; V was cut back by 6 bases and J by 4 bases. The CDR3 is CASSSGGLYNEQFF. DNA of the CDR3: TGTGCCAGCAGCAGCGGGGGACTTTACAATGAGCAGTTCTTC. Using reference TRBV28 and TRBJ2-1 for the parts outside the CDR3, the full variable domain is DVKVTQSSRYLVKRTGEKVFLECVQDMDHENMFWYRQDPGLGLRLIYFSYDVKMKEKGDIPEGYSVSREKKERFSLILESASTNQTSMYLCASSSGGLYNEQFFGPGTRLTVL.

The chain recombines TRBV5-4 with TRBJ2-3; D is perhaps TRBD1 or TRBD2 (5 bases each). Trimming removed 3 bases from V and 6 bases from J, with 5 bases in between. Germline-derived CDR1 and CDR2 are SGHNT and YYREEE (reference sequence). The CDR3 runs 11 residues. The CDR3 DNA sequence: TGTGCCAGCAGCTGGGGGGATACGCAGTATTTT. Translation gives CASSWGDTQYF. The entire variable domain, with the rest obtained from reference TRBV5-4 and TRBJ2-3, is as follows: ETGVTQSPTHLIKTRGQQVTLRCSSQSGHNTVSWYQQALGQGPQFIFQYYREEENGRGNFPPRFSGLQFPNYSSELNVNALELDDSALYLCASSWGDTQYFGPGTRLTVL.

The chain links TRBV5-6 to TRBJ1-5; TRBD1 matches at 8 bases. CDR1 and CDR2 from the germline V gene are SGHDT and YYEEEE. With V trimmed by 7 bases and J by 0 bases, 6 bases remained unmatched. The CDR3 is 15 residues long. The CDR3 DNA reads as TGTGCCAGCGGACAGGGACTCTATAGCAATCAGCCCCAGCATTTT. It is translated as CASGQGLYSNQPQHF. Drawing the rest from reference TRBV5-6 and TRBJ1-5, the complete variable domain is DAGVTQSPTHLIKTRGQQVTLRCSPKSGHDTVSWYQQALGQGPQFIFQYYEEEERQRGNFPDRFSGHQFPNYSSELNVNALLLGDSALYLCASGQGLYSNQPQHFGDGTRLSIL.

The table lists this clone with a count of one. The chain carries TRBV5-1 and TRBJ2-5; 7 positions agree with TRBD1. V lost 1 base and J lost 5; bases outside the gene matches: 5. The CDR3 extends over 14 amino acids. Germline V gene lookup returns CDR1 SGHRS and CDR2 YFSETQ. CDR3 DNA sequence: TGCGCCAGCAGCTTGACAGGGGCGCAGGAGACCCAGTACTTC. Its translation is CASSLTGAQETQYF.

The chain employs TRBV30 and TRBJ2-3; 10 positions match TRBD2. The CDR3 has 14 amino acids. J was trimmed by 8 bases and V by 2 bases; bases with no gene match: 7. Germline V gene lookup returns CDR1 GTSNPN and CDR2 SVGIG (reference sequence). For the CDR3, the DNA is TGTGCCTGGAGTCCCCTAGCGGGGGCGCGTACGCAGTATTTT. The encoded protein is CAWSPLAGARTQYF.

The gene calls are TRBV5-5 and TRBJ1-3; no reliable D call. Germline V CDR1 and CDR2: SGHKS, YYEKEE (reference sequence). V lost 3 bases and J lost 7, with 11 bases in between. This CDR3 is built from 13 residues. The CDR3, as DNA: TGTGCCAGCAGCTCCTTTAACAGTAACACCATATATTTT. Translated, it gives CASSSFNSNTIYF.

The CDR3 DNA reads as TGTGCCACCAGCTCGTCCGGCATCGAGCAGTACTTC. This codes for CATSSSGIEQYF. This sequence joins TRBV15 and TRBJ2-7; D gene uncertain. Germline V gene data show CDR1 as LNHNV and CDR2 as YYDKDF (reference sequence). The ends were cut back, 5 bases at V and 6 bases at J, with 11 bases in the middle. The CDR3 length is 12 residues.

This chain uses TRBV4-2 with TRBJ1-1, with D maybe TRBD1 (5 bases). The length of the CDR3 is 16 residues. Germline V gene data show CDR1 as LGHNA and CDR2 as YNFKEQ. The V end was cut by 0 bases, the J end by 0 bases, with 11 bases between. CDR3 sequence: CASSQDRGRLNTEAFF. CDR3 DNA sequence: TGTGCCAGCAGCCAAGATCGGGGCAGGCTGAACACTGAAGCTTTCTTT.

V is TRBV9 and J is TRBJ2-7; 8 positions match TRBD1. The length of the CDR3 is 14 residues. After removal of 0 bases from V and 4 bases from J, the junction contained 3 bases not matched to a gene. Germline CDR1 and CDR2: SGDLS and YYNGEE. The CDR3 protein is CASSVGQGAYEQYF. The CDR3 coding sequence is TGTGCCAGCAGCGTAGGGCAGGGGGCATACGAGCAGTACTTC.

The chain links TRBV10-3 to TRBJ1-5, with 7 bases matching TRBD1. V trimming: 10 bases; J trimming: 5 bases; junction bases outside the gene matches: 11. Germline values: CDR1 ENHRY, CDR2 SYGVKD. The CDR3 covers 14 residues. CDR3 amino acids: CATEGGVGDQPQHF. The DNA for the CDR3 is TGTGCCACCGAAGGGGGCGTGGGCGATCAGCCCCAGCATTTT.

The gene calls are TRBV30 and TRBJ1-6; D not certain. This CDR3 contains 13 residues. The germline V gene encodes CDR1 GTSNPN and CDR2 SVGIG (reference sequence). The germline V and J ends were trimmed by 2 bases and 5 bases, with 7 bases remaining between them. CDR3 DNA: TGTGCCTGGAGTATCGGGGATAATTCACCCCTCCACTTT. Protein product: CAWSIGDNSPLHF.

This chain uses TRBV29-1 with TRBJ1-2; D is unresolved. Trimming took off 4 bases at V and 2 bases at J, with 11 bases between the two ends. The CDR3 loop spans 13 amino acids. Per germline, CDR1 SQVTM and CDR2 ANQGSEA. The CDR3 is CSVGDRENYGYTF. CDR3 nucleotide sequence: TGCAGCGTTGGGGATAGGGAGAACTATGGCTACACCTTC.

The V gene is TRBV4-1, the J gene TRBJ1-2; TRBD1 might be the D (5 bases). Germline values: CDR1 MGHRA, CDR2 YSYEKL. The CDR3 has 13 amino acids. The V gene lost 0 bases and the J gene lost 5 bases, with 7 bases spanning the gap. CDR3 in DNA: TGCGCCAGCAGCCAAGAGCCAGGGTATGGCTACACCTTC. The encoded protein is CASSQEPGYGYTF.

The chain uses TRBV6-5 and TRBJ2-7; possibly TRBD2 for D (6 bases). Germline loops: CDR1 MNHEY, CDR2 SVGAGI. CDR3 length equals 12 residues. Between the trimmed V and J ends, which lost 6 bases and 4 bases, there was a span of 10 bases. CDR3 sequence: CASRGLGYEQYF. The CDR3 DNA follows: TGTGCCAGCAGGGGACTGGGGTACGAGCAGTACTTC.

This chain joins TRBV10-3 and TRBJ1-1; a possible D gene is TRBD1 (6 bases). V was pared by 3 bases and J by 3 bases, with 11 bases between. The CDR3 is 14 amino acids. Germline CDR1 is ENHRY and CDR2 is SYGVKD. CDR3 loop: CAISDGGQDTEAFF. The CDR3 region has the DNA TGTGCCATCAGTGATGGGGGGCAGGACACTGAAGCTTTCTTT.